Below are 4 T cell receptor beta chains sequenced from a single sample in a study of regulatory T cells in long-lasting Graves disease. HTBI primers from iRepertoire and Arm-PCR of CDR3 regions yielded the TCR beta libraries. TCRdb re-called the multiplex PCR reads through MiXCR, storing one row per CDR3 protein. Of more than 400,000 distinct CDR3 sequences detected, about a sixth appear once; the ten largest clones hold about 10%. Time point meaning: newly diagnosed GD, antithyroid drugs for less than 3 months. From PBMCs, RNA was extracted and then used to make the TCR library. This sample also appeared in a second study, on T cells in Graves' hyperthyroidism and ophthalmopathy.

The sequences come from peripheral blood mononuclear cells (PBMCs), collected at new diagnosis, from a patient treated with antithyroid drugs. The source of these receptors is a woman in her twenties or thirties with Graves disease.

The genes are TRBV5-5 and TRBJ1-6; maybe TRBD1 (6 bases). This CDR3 comprises 15 residues. Per the germline V gene, CDR1 is SGHKS and CDR2 is YYEKEE (reference sequence). Trimming pared 0 bases from V and 8 bases from J, leaving 12 bases between. The CDR3: CASSLVGGRDSPLHF. CDR3 nucleotides: TGTGCCAGCAGCTTGGTAGGGGGAAGGGATTCACCCCTCCACTTT.

This clonotype was recorded many times. The chain couples TRBV3-1 to TRBJ2-3; D gene uncertain. This CDR3 is 16 amino acids long. CDR1 LGHDT and CDR2 YNNKEL come from the germline V gene (reference sequence). The germline V and J ends were trimmed by 1 base and 2 bases, with 13 bases remaining between them. CDR3 in amino acids: CASSQALGPFTDTQYF. CDR3 in DNA: TGTGCCAGCAGCCAAGCCCTAGGGCCATTCACAGATACGCAGTATTTT.

This chain uses TRBV29-1 with TRBJ2-7, with 8 nucleotides matching TRBD1. The J segment lost 2 bases and the V segment lost 3 bases, leaving 6 bases of the junction unmatched. Germline CDR1 is SQVTM and CDR2 is ANQGSEA. This CDR3 spans 14 amino acids. CDR3 residues: CSVEDVDRAYEQYF. CDR3 bases: TGCAGCGTTGAGGATGTGGACAGGGCCTACGAGCAGTACTTC.

At least ten counts were recorded for this clonotype. V usage is TRBV18 and J usage is TRBJ2-5; TRBD1 aligns across 7 bases. V shed 1 base and J 2 bases; nucleotides not matched to a gene: 10. In germline, CDR1 is KGHSH, CDR2 LQKENI. The CDR3 spans 17 residues. The chain's CDR3 is CASSPRTGRGSQETQYF. Here the CDR3 DNA reads TGTGCCAGCTCACCACGGACTGGCAGGGGGTCTCAAGAGACCCAGTACTTC.